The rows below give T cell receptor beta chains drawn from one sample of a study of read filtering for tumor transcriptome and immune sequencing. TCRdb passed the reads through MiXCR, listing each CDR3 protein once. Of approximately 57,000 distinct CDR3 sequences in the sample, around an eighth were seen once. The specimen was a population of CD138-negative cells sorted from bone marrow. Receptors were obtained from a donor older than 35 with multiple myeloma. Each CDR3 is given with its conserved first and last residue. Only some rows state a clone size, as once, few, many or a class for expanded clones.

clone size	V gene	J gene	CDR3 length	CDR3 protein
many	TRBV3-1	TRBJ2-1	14	CASSLTGGHNEQFF
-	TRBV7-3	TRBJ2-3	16	CASSVSGGAATDTQYF
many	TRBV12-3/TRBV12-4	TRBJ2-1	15	CASTGGLAVGDEQFF
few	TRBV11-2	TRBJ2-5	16	CASSFRGLAGRWTQYF
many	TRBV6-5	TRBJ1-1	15	CASRGFQTKNTEAFF
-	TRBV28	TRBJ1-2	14	CATRTLVNQRGYTF
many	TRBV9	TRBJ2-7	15	CASSVEGKSSYEQYF
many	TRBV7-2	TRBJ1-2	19	CASSQKVPGQGNRRYGYTF
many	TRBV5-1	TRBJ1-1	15	CASSFAGTGNTEAFF
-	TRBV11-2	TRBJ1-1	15	CASSLPSYRGTEAFF
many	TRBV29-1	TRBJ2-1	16	CSVGGLAGGTYNEQFF
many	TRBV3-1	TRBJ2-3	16	CASSQVTSSSTDTQYF